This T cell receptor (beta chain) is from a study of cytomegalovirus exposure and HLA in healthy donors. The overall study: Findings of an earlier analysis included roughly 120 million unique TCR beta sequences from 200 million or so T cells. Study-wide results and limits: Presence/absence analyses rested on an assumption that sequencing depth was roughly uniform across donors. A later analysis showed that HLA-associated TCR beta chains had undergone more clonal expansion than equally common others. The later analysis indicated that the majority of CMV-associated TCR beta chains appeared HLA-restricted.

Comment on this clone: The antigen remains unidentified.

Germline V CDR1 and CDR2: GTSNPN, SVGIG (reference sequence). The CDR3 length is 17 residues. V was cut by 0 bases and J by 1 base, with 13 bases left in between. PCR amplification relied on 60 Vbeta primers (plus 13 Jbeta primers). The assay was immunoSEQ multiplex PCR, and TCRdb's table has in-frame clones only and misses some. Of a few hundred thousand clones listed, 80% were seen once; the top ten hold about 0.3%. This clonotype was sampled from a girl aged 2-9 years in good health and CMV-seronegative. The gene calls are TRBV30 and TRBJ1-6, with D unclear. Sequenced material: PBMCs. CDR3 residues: CAWSVLNGVSYNSPLHF. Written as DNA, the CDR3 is TGTGCCTGGAGTGTACTGAACGGAGTATCCTATAATTCACCCCTCCACTTT.